The 5 T cell receptor beta chains presented below share a single source sample, sequenced in a study of T cell clonotyping in hematopoietic cell transplantation. Assay: immunoSEQ multiplex PCR; the TCRdb copy retains only in-frame clones and omits some. The table records around 16,000 clones, less than 80% of them present only once. This specimen was PBMCs, taken 30 days after allogeneic stem cell transplant. The receptors originated from a male patient between 50 and 60 years old who had an allogeneic stem cell transplant from an unrelated donor, so T cells may come from the graft donor. Some clones in this sample may be carry-over from other donors' samples.

This chain connects TRBV2 to TRBJ1-6; 7 nucleotides match TRBD1. CDR3 size: 16 residues. The V segment lost 4 bases and the J segment 10 bases; nucleotides outside the gene matches: 13. Germline-derived CDR1 and CDR2 are SNHLY and FYNNEI. This CDR3 is CASSGQGGTWGSPLHF. Here the CDR3 DNA reads TGTGCCAGCAGTGGACAGGGAGGGACTTGGGGGTCACCCCTCCACTTT.

The V gene is TRBV29-1, the J gene TRBJ1-1; possible D gene TRBD1, 6 bases. This CDR3 is 14 amino acids long. Trimming took 5 bases from V and 5 from J, leaving 18 bases between them. Germline V gene sequence: CDR1 SQVTM, CDR2 ANQGSEA. This CDR3 is CSVQNLRGGTEAFF. As DNA, the CDR3 is TGCAGCGTTCAGAACCTTCGAGGGGGGACTGAAGCTTTCTTT. Full variable domain (missing parts from reference TRBV29-1 and TRBJ1-1): SAVISQKPSRDICQRGTSLTIQCQVDSQVTMMFWYRQQPGQSLTLIATANQGSEATYESGFVIDKFPISRPNLTFSTLTVSNMSPEDSSIYLCSVQNLRGGTEAFFGQGTRLTVV.

The CDR3 nucleotides are TGTGCCATCAAGGCAGGATTTAACTATGGCTACACCTTC. It codes for CAIKAGFNYGYTF. V usage is TRBV10-3 and J usage is TRBJ1-2, with D unresolved. Trimming pared 7 bases from V and 1 base from J, leaving 10 bases between. The CDR3 totals 13 residues. Germline V lookup: CDR1 ENHRY, CDR2 SYGVKD.

This clone was seen a few times. This chain joins TRBV4-1 and TRBJ2-7; D gene unclear. Germline values: CDR1 MGHRA, CDR2 YSYEKL. The CDR3 totals 13 residues. The V end was cut by 4 bases, the J end by 4 bases, with 11 bases between. CDR3 loop: CASSRSKEYEQYF. CDR3 DNA sequence: TGCGCCAGCAGCCGATCCAAGGAATACGAGCAGTACTTC.

The chain links TRBV9 to TRBJ2-3; TRBD2 matches 7 bases. Per germline, CDR1 SGDLS and CDR2 YYNGEE. The V gene end was trimmed by 4 bases and the J gene end by 0 bases; junction bases not matched to a gene: 8. CDR3 size: 16 residues. CDR3 DNA: TGTGCCAGCAGCCTCCAGACTAGCAGGAGCACAGATACGCAGTATTTT. Translation: CASSLQTSRSTDTQYF.